This T cell receptor beta chain was recorded in a study of vaccination and CD4 T cells after COVID-19. Study background: From HCoV-229E, HCoV-OC43, HCoV-NL63 and SARS-CoV-2, overlapping spike peptides were used to stimulate the cells. General study results and limits: The study examined relatively few convalescent patients and included no early post-infection timepoints.

With the Oncomine TCR Beta short-read assay, DNA from cultured CD4+ T cells was sequenced. TCRdb analysed the PCR reads with MiXCR anew, one entry per CDR3 protein. The data contain about 14,000 distinct CDR3 sequences, less than 75% of them singletons. Treatment in this sample: approximately 9-day PBMC culture with coronavirus spike peptide pools or control peptides (ViraFEST assay). Medium was half-exchanged with fresh IL-2 medium on days 3 and 7. This CDR3 region has 17 residues. Germline V lookup: CDR1 LNHDA, CDR2 SQIVND (reference sequence). V trimming: 7 bases; J trimming: 0 bases; junction bases outside the gene matches: 11. As for this clonotype: Its antigen is unknown.

This rearrangement joins TRBV19 to TRBJ1-5, with 8 bases that match TRBD1. This receptor was taken from a human donor who had recovered from COVID-19. Sequencing input: CD4+ T cells from blood, cultured in vitro. CDR3 protein: CASTRSAGGNSNQPQHF. CDR3 nucleotide sequence: TGTGCCAGTACCAGGTCAGCAGGGGGCAATAGCAATCAGCCCCAGCATTTT.